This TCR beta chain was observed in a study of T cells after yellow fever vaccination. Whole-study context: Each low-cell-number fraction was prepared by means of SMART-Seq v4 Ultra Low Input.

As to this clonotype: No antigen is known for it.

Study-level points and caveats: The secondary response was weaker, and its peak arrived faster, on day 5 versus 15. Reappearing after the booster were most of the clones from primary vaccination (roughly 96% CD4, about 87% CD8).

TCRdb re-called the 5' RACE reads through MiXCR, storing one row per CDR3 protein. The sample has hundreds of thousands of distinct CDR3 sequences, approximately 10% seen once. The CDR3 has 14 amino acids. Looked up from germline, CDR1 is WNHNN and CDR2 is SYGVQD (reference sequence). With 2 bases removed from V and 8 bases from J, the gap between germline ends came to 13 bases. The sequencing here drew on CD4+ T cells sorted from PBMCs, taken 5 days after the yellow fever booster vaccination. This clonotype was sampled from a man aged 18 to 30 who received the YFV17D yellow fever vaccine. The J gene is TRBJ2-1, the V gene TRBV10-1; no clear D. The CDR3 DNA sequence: TGCGCCAGCAGTGAGGGAACTCTCCCCCATGAGCAGTTCTTC. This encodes CASSEGTLPHEQFF.